The 4 T cell receptor beta chains below were found in one sample sequenced in a study of technical replicates of blood from several donors. This table comes from immunoSEQ multiplex PCR, and its TCRdb copy is limited to in-frame clones, with some not included. The repertoire consists of about 61,000 clones, with roughly 97% occurring once and the leading ten covering 0.19%. Sequenced sample: T cells isolated from PBMCs. All receptors come from a human donor in good health.

The chain is built from TRBV7-9 and TRBJ2-5; 7 nucleotides align to TRBD1. V dropped 1 base and J dropped 9; count of bases not matched to a gene: 5. This CDR3 comprises 13 residues. Germline assignment: CDR1 SEHNR and CDR2 FQNEAQ (reference sequence). The CDR3 loop reads CASSLGGQGAQYF. Here the CDR3 DNA reads TGTGCCAGCAGCTTAGGAGGGCAGGGGGCCCAGTACTTC.

The chain uses TRBV5-1 and TRBJ2-5; D not certain. This CDR3 has 13 residues. Per germline, CDR1 SGHRS and CDR2 YFSETQ. V lost 0 bases and J lost 5, with 8 bases in between. DNA of the CDR3: TGCGCCAGCAGCTTGGCGCCCGGGGAGACCCAGTACTTC. Translating it yields CASSLAPGETQYF.

The gene calls are TRBV9 and TRBJ2-3; D unresolved. V lost 0 bases and J lost 0, with 11 bases in between. This CDR3 spans 16 amino acids. Germline assignment: CDR1 SGDLS and CDR2 YYNGEE. The CDR3 nucleotides are TGTGCCAGCAGCGTAGATGTCGGCGGAAGCACAGATACGCAGTATTTT. It yields the protein CASSVDVGGSTDTQYF.

The chain couples TRBV7-8 to TRBJ2-2, with 16 bases matching TRBD2. V trimming: 2 bases; J trimming: 8 bases; junction bases outside the gene matches: 14. CDR1 SGHVS and CDR2 FQNEAQ come from the germline V gene. The CDR3 extends over 20 amino acids. The CDR3: CASSLYEGLAGGLLSGELFF. DNA for the CDR3: TGTGCCAGCAGCTTATACGAGGGACTAGCGGGAGGGCTTTTGTCTGGGGAGCTGTTTTTT.